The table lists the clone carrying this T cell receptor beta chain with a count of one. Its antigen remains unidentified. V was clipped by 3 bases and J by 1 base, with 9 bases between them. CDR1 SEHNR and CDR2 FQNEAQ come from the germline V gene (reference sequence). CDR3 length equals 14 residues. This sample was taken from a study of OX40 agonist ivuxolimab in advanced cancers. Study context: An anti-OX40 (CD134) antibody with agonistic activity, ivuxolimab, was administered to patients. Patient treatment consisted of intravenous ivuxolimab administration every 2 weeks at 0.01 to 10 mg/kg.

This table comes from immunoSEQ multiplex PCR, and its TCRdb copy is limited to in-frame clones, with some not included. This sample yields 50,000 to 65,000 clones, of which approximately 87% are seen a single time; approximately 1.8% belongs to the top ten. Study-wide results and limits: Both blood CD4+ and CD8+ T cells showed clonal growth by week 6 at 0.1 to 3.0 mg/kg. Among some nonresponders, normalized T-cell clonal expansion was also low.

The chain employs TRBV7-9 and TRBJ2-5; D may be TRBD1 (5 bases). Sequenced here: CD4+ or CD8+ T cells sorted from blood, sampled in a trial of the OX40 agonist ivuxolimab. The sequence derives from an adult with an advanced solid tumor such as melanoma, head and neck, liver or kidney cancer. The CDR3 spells CASSFTGTQETQYF. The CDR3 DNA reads TGTGCCAGCAGCTTTACAGGTACCCAAGAGACCCAGTACTTC.